This TCR beta chain was recovered during a study of neurological immune-mediated disorders. A 10-nucleotide random UMI tagged transcripts in template-switch 5'RACE cDNA synthesis. Sequencing runs each yielded over 170 million TCR-beta sequences from 15-18 subjects. From the 5' RACE reads, TCRdb called clonotypes with MiXCR, one entry per CDR3 protein. The sample contains under 65,000 distinct CDR3 sequences, 24% of which appear only once. In regard to this clonotype: The conserved final phenylalanine or tryptophan is absent from the CDR3, which likely points to a read error. Because the CDR3's place on the DNA is in doubt, the DNA is left out and the CDR3 is given as listed by TCRdb.

The germline CDR1 and CDR2 sequences are SGHRS and YFSETQ. The CDR3 contains 14 residues when both ends are counted. Regarding time point: technical triplicate 2. The unsorted libraries had their origin in 2 million PBMCs stored at -80 C. Material: PBMCs. The chain has TRBV5-1 and TRBJ2-5; TRBD2 is the table's D call, not checked against the DNA. The TCR originated in a man between 60 and 75 years old with HTLV-1-associated myelopathy (HAM/TSP). The CDR3: CASSLSGNQETKYL.